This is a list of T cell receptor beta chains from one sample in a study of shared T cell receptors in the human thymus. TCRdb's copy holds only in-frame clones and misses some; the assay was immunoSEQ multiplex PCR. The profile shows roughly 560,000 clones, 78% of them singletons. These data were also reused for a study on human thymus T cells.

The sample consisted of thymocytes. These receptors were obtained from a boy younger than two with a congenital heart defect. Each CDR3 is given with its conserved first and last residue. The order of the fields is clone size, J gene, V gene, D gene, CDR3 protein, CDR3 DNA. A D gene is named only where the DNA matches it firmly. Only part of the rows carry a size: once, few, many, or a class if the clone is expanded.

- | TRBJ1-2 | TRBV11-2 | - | CASSLDQRGGYTF | TGTGCCAGCAGCTTAGACCAGCGAGGTGGCTACACCTTC
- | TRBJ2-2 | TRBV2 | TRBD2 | CASLRTSGRAVNTGELFF | TGTGCCAGCCTGAGGACTAGCGGGAGGGCCGTGAACACCGGGGAGCTGTTTTTT
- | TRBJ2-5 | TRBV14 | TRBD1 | CASSQASGDRGRGETQYF | TGTGCCAGCAGCCAAGCCTCAGGCGACAGGGGGAGGGGAGAGACCCAGTACTTC
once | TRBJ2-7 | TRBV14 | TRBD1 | CASSQEGKIGDRESYEQYF | TGTGCCAGCAGCCAAGAAGGAAAGATCGGGGACAGGGAGTCCTACGAGCAGTACTTC
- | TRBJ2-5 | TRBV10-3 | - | CAISSPPRGETQYF | TGTGCCATCAGCTCTCCTCCCCGAGGCGAGACCCAGTACTTC
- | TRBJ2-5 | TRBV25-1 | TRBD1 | CASHQGVRETQYF | TGTGCCAGTCACCAGGGGGTACGGGAGACCCAGTACTTC
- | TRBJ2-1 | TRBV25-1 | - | CASRIGGSEQFF | TGTGCCAGCAGGATCGGAGGGAGTGAGCAGTTCTTC
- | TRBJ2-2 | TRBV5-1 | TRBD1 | CASSLAPGTGNTGELFF | TGCGCCAGCAGCTTGGCCCCCGGGACAGGGAACACCGGGGAGCTGTTTTTT
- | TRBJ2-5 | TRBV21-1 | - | CASSKQGVQETQYF | TGTGCCAGCAGCAAACAAGGGGTCCAAGAGACCCAGTACTTC
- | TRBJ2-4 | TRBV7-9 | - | CASSLVPEDKNIQYF | TGTGCCAGCAGCTTAGTCCCAGAGGACAAAAACATTCAGTACTTC
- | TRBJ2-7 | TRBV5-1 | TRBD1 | CASTPAGLPGQTPYEQYF | TGCGCCAGCACCCCGGCGGGCTTGCCGGGACAGACTCCCTACGAGCAGTACTTC
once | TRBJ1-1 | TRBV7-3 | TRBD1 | CASSPGTGGPEAFF | TGTGCCAGCAGCCCAGGGACAGGGGGCCCCGAAGCTTTCTTT
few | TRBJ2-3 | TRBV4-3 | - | CASRSADTQYF | TGCGCCAGCAGGTCGGCAGATACGCAGTATTTT
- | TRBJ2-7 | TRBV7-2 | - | CASSCNVRGFDEQYF | TGTGCCAGCAGCTGTAATGTAAGGGGGTTCGACGAGCAGTACTTC
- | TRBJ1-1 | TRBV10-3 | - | CAITGGTEAFF | TGTGCCATCACGGGGGGCACTGAAGCTTTCTTT
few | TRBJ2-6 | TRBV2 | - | CASSERPRSSGANVLTF | TGTGCCAGCAGTGAACGGCCGCGGAGCTCTGGGGCCAACGTCCTGACTTTC
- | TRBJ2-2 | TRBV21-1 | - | CASSKDNGELFF | TGTGCCAGCAGCAAGGACAACGGGGAGCTGTTTTTT
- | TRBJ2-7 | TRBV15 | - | CATSRDCDEQYF | TGTGCCACCAGCAGAGACTGTGACGAGCAGTACTTC